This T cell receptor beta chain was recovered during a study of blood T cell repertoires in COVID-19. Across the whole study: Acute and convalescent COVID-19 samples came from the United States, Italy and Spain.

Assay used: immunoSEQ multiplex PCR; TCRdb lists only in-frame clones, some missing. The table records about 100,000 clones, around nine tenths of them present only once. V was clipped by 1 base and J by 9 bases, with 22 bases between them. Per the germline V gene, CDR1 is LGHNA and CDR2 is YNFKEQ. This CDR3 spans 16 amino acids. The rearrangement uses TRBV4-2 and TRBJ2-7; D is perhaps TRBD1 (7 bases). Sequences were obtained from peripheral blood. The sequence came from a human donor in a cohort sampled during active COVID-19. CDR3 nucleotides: TGTGCCAGCAGCCAAGTAGACAGGGAGCTATACGGGGGGCAGTACTTC. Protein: CASSQVDRELYGGQYF.